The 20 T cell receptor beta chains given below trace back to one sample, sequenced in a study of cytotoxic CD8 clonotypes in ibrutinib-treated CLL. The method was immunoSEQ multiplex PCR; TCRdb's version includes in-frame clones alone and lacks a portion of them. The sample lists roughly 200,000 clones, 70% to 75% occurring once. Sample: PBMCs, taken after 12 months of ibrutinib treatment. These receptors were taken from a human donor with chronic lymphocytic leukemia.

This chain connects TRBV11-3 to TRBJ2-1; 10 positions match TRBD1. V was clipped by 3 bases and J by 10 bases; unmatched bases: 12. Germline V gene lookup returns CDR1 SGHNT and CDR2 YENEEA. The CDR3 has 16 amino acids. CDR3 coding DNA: TGTGCCAGCAGCTTTGGCGTTGGACAGGGGGTTGGCGAGCAGTTCTTC. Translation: CASSFGVGQGVGEQFF.

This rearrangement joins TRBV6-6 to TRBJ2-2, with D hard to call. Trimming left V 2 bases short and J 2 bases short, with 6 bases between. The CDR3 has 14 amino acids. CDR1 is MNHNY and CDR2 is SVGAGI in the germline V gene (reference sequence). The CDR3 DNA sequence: TGTGCCAGCAGTTACGGATATAACACCGGGGAGCTGTTTTTT. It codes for CASSYGYNTGELFF.

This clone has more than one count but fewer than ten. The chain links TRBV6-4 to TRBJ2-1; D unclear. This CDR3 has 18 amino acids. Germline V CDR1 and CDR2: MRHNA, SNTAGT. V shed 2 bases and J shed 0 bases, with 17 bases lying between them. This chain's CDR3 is CASSDEYQLRSSYNEQFF. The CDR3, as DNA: TGTGCCAGCAGTGACGAGTATCAGCTGAGAAGCTCCTACAATGAGCAGTTCTTC.

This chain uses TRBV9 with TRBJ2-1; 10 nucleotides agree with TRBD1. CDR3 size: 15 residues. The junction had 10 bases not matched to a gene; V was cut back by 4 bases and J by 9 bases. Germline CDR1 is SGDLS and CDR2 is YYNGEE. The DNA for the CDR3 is TGTGCCAGCAGCCCCCGGGACAGGGGCATCGGTGAGCAGTTCTTC. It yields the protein CASSPRDRGIGEQFF. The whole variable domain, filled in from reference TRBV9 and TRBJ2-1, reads DSGVTQTPKHLITATGQRVTLRCSPRSGDLSVYWYQQSLDQGLQFLIQYYNGEERAKGNILERFSAQQFPDLHSELNLSSLELGDSALYFCASSPRDRGIGEQFFGPGTRLTVL.

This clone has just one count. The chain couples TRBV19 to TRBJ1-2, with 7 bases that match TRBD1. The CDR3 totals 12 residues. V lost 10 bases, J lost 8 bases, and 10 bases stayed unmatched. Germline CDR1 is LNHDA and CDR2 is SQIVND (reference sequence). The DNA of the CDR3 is TGTGCCACTCGGGAGACAGGGATCGGCTACACCTTC. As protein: CATRETGIGYTF.

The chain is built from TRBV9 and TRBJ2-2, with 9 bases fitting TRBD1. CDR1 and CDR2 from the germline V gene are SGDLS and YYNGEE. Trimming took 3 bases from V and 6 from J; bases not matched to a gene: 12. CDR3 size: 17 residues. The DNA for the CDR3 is TGTGCCAGCAGCGGCCCTTGGGACAGGGCAGTCCCCGGGGAGCTGTTTTTT. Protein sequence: CASSGPWDRAVPGELFF. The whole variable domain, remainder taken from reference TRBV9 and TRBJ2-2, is DSGVTQTPKHLITATGQRVTLRCSPRSGDLSVYWYQQSLDQGLQFLIQYYNGEERAKGNILERFSAQQFPDLHSELNLSSLELGDSALYFCASSGPWDRAVPGELFFGEGSRLTVL.

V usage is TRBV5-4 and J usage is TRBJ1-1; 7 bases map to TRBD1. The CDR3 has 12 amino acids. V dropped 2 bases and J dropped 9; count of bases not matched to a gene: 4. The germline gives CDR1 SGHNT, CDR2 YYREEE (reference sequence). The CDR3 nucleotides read TGTGCCAGCAGCTTAGGGGGCCCGCAAGCTTTCTTT. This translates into CASSLGGPQAFF.

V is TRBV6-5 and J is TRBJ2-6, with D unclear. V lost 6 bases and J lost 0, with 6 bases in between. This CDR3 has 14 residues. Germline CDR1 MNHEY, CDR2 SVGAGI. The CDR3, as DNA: TGTGCCAGCAGGCCGAGCTCTGGGGCCAACGTCCTGACTTTC. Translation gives CASRPSSGANVLTF.

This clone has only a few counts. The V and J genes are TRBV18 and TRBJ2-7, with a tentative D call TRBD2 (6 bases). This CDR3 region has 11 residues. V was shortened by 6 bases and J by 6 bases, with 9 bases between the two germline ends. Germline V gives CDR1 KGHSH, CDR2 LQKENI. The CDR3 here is CASSAGPEQYF. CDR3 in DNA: TGTGCCAGCTCCGCGGGGCCCGAGCAGTACTTC.

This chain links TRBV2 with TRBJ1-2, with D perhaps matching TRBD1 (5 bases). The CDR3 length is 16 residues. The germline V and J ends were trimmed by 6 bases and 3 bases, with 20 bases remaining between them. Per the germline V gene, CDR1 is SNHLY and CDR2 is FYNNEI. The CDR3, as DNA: TGTGCCAGCAGCTCGACCGGACGGCCGGGGGACTATGGCTACACCTTC. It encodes CASSSTGRPGDYGYTF.

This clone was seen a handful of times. CDR3 sequence: CASSDQGNLNTEAFF. CDR3 DNA sequence: TGTGCCAGCAGCGATCAGGGGAACCTTAACACTGAAGCTTTCTTT. The V gene is TRBV9, the J gene TRBJ1-1; a weak D match, TRBD1 (6 bases). The V and J ends lost 3 bases and 2 bases respectively, with 14 bases between them. Germline CDR1 is SGDLS and CDR2 is YYNGEE. The CDR3 totals 15 residues.

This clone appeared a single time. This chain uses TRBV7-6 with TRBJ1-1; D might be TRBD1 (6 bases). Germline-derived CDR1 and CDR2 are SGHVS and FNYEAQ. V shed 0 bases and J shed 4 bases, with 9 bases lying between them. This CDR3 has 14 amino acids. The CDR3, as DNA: TGTGCCAGCAGCTTAGCAGGGGGTGGCACTGAAGCTTTCTTT. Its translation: CASSLAGGGTEAFF.

CDR3: CASKRQASLDVLTF. The CDR3 DNA follows: TGTGCCAGTAAGCGACAGGCCTCCCTCGACGTCCTGACTTTC. The chain joins TRBV19 to TRBJ2-6; possibly TRBD1 for D (6 bases). Per the germline V gene, CDR1 is LNHDA and CDR2 is SQIVND (reference sequence). Trimming removed 7 bases from V and 11 bases from J, with 18 bases in between. This CDR3 is built from 14 residues.

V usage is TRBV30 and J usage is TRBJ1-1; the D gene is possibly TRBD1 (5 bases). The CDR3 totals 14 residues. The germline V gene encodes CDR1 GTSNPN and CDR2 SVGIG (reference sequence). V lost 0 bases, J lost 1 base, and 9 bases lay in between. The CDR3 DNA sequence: TGTGCCTGGAGTGTTGGAGGGGCGAACACTGAAGCTTTCTTT. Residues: CAWSVGGANTEAFF.

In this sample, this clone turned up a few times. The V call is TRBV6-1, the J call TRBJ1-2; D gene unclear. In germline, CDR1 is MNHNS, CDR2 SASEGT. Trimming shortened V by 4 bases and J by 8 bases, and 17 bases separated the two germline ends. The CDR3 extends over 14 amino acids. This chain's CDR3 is CASSVKGGGMGYTF. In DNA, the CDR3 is TGTGCCAGCAGTGTGAAAGGAGGAGGTATGGGCTACACCTTC.

The CDR3 DNA sequence: TGTGCCAGTAACACGGGACAGGGTCCCTATGGCTACACCTTC. As protein: CASNTGQGPYGYTF. The gene calls are TRBV19 and TRBJ1-2, with 9 bases fitting TRBD1. Germline V gene sequence: CDR1 LNHDA, CDR2 SQIVND (reference sequence). The V gene end was trimmed by 7 bases and the J gene end by 4 bases; junction bases not matched to a gene: 7. The CDR3 extends over 14 amino acids.

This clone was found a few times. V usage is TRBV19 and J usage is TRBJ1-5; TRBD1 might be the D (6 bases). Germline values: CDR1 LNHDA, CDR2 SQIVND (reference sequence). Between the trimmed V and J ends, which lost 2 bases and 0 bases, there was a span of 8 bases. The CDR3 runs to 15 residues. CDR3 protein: CASSITGSSNQPQHF. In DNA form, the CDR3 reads TGTGCCAGTAGTATAACAGGGAGTAGCAATCAGCCCCAGCATTTT.

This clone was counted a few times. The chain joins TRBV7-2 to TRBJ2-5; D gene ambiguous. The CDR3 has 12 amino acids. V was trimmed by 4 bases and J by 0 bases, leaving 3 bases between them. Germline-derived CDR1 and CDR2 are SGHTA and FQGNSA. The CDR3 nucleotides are TGTGCCAGCAGCTCGTACCAAGAGACCCAGTACTTC. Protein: CASSSYQETQYF.

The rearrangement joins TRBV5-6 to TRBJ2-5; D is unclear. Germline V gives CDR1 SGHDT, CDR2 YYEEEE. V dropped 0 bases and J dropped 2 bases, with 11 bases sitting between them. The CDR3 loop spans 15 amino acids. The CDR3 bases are TGTGCCAGCAGCTTGGGGACGGGTAGACAAGAGACCCAGTACTTC. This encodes CASSLGTGRQETQYF.

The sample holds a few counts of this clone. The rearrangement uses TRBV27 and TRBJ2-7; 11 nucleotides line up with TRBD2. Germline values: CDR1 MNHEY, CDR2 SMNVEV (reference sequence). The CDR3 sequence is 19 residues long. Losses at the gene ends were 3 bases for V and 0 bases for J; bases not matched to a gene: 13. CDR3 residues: CASSFSALAGGLSSYEQYF. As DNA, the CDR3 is TGTGCCAGCAGTTTCTCGGCGCTAGCGGGAGGCCTGAGCTCCTACGAGCAGTACTTC.